These 32 T cell receptor beta chains share one sample of origin, sequenced in a study of sequential checkpoint blockade in melanoma. Data came from immunoSEQ multiplex PCR; TCRdb stores just in-frame clones and leaves some out. Counted here are about 21,000 clones, 80% to 90% occurring once; the ten biggest clones make up under 65%. Sample treatment: randomized to nivolumab then ipilimumab (arm A) or the reverse (arm B). The sample in question was CD8+ T cells sorted from blood (inferred from file names), obtained from a patient given nivolumab and ipilimumab in sequence. These receptors came from a human donor with melanoma.

The chain links TRBV6-5 to TRBJ2-3; 8 bases match TRBD1. CDR3 length: 16 amino acids. The V gene's germline CDR1 is MNHEY and CDR2 SVGAGI. V trimming: 2 bases; J trimming: 6 bases; junction bases outside the gene matches: 10. The CDR3 loop is CASSYEMTGDRDTQYF. In nucleotides, the CDR3 is TGTGCCAGCAGTTACGAGATGACAGGGGATCGGGATACGCAGTATTTT.

This clone is termed large (0.1 to 1%). The V gene is TRBV19, the J gene TRBJ1-5, with 11 positions matching TRBD1. The CDR3 is 14 residues long. Germline V gives CDR1 LNHDA, CDR2 SQIVND (reference sequence). V lost 8 bases and J lost 5; bases outside the gene matches: 5. The CDR3 is CASRTGGGDQPQHF. The CDR3 DNA reads TGTGCCAGTCGGACAGGGGGCGGGGATCAGCCCCAGCATTTT.

The rearrangement uses TRBV7-6 and TRBJ2-5; tentatively, D is TRBD1 (5 bases). This CDR3 has 13 amino acids. From germline, CDR1 is SGHVS and CDR2 FNYEAQ. Trimming shortened V by 6 bases and J by 1 base, and 9 bases separated the two germline ends. The CDR3 DNA follows: TGTGCCAGCAGTTTACAGGTCCAAGAGACCCAGTACTTC. Its protein is CASSLQVQETQYF.

In its sample, this clone was seen a few times. The chain combines TRBV21-1 with TRBJ2-7; the table's D call of TRBD1 was not tested on the DNA. TRBV21-1 is reported as a pseudogene. This CDR3 is 17 amino acids long. The CDR3 bases are TGTGCCAGCAGCAAAGCGGTTGGGACAGAGTTCTCCTACGAGCAGTACTTC. Amino acid sequence: CASSKAVGTEFSYEQYF.

The gene calls are TRBV11-3 and TRBJ2-7; D is possibly TRBD2 (6 bases). Looked up from germline, CDR1 is SGHNT and CDR2 is YENEEA. V was cut by 3 bases and J by 1 base, with 19 bases left in between. The CDR3 sequence is 17 residues long. In nucleotides, the CDR3 is TGTGCCAGCAGCTTTTCGCCCCAGCAGGGAGGTTCCTACGAGCAGTACTTC. This sequence encodes CASSFSPQQGGSYEQYF.

The sample holds a few counts of this clone. The chain combines TRBV4-3 with TRBJ2-1, with D possibly being TRBD2 (5 bases). The CDR3 totals 16 residues. Trimming took off 0 bases at V and 6 bases at J, with 15 bases between the two ends. Germline V CDR1 and CDR2: LGHNA, YSLEER. CDR3 DNA sequence: TGCGCCAGCAGCCAAGATCGGTGGGGAGCTGTCAATGAGCAGTTCTTC. It is translated as CASSQDRWGAVNEQFF.

The chain joins TRBV28 to TRBJ1-1, with D perhaps TRBD1 (6 bases). From germline, CDR1 is MDHEN and CDR2 SYDVKM. This CDR3 is 14 amino acids long. V lost 2 bases, J lost 4 bases, and 11 bases lay in between. CDR3 DNA sequence: TGTGCCAGCAGTTTACAGGGGCGGTCCACTGAAGCTTTCTTT. This gives the protein CASSLQGRSTEAFF.

The chain joins TRBV4-2 to TRBJ2-4, with D possibly TRBD2 on 5 matching bases. The CDR3 is 14 residues long. CDR1 LGHNA and CDR2 YNFKEQ come from the germline V gene. Trimming cost V 4 bases and J 3 bases, with 10 bases left between them. CDR3 coding DNA: TGTGCCAGCAGCCTTCTCGGGGACAAAAACATTCAGTACTTC. Residues: CASSLLGDKNIQYF.

The CDR3 is CATLDRNTEAFF. The CDR3 DNA reads TGTGCCACCCTGGACAGAAACACTGAAGCTTTCTTT. The chain is built from TRBV7-9 and TRBJ1-1; TRBD1 might be the D (6 bases). Germline V gene data show CDR1 as SEHNR and CDR2 as FQNEAQ (reference sequence). CDR3 length: 12 amino acids. V was clipped by 10 bases and J by 2 bases, with 11 bases between them.

The genes are TRBV7-9 and TRBJ2-5, with a weak D call TRBD1 (6 bases). V was trimmed by 1 base and J by 0 bases, leaving 15 bases between them. The CDR3 has 17 amino acids. CDR1 is SEHNR, CDR2 FQNEAQ, per germline (reference sequence). The DNA of the CDR3 is TGTGCCAGCAGCTTAGGCGACCGGGACAAGCACCAAGAGACCCAGTACTTC. Residues: CASSLGDRDKHQETQYF.

The CDR3 DNA reads as TGTGCCAGCAGCTTAGGCGCGGCGGAAACCTACGAGCAGTACTTC. It codes for CASSLGAAETYEQYF. This rearrangement joins TRBV7-8 to TRBJ2-7; D ambiguous. V lost 1 base to trimming and J lost 2 bases, with 12 bases between them. CDR3 length: 15 amino acids. Per the germline V gene, CDR1 is SGHVS and CDR2 is FQNEAQ.

V gene TRBV1 combines with J gene TRBJ1-1; TRBD1, the table's D call, was not compared with the DNA. TRBV1 is a listed pseudogene. The CDR3 has 15 amino acids. The CDR3 reads CTSSQGTGGMVEAFF. CDR3 sequence (DNA): TGCACCAGCAGCCAAGGGACAGGGGGCATGGTTGAAGCTTTCTTT.

This clone was picked up a small number of times. The V and J genes are TRBV6-1 and TRBJ2-5; D not resolved. The V gene lost 5 bases and the J gene lost 6 bases, with 16 bases spanning the gap. CDR1 is MNHNS and CDR2 is SASEGT in the germline V gene. CDR3 length equals 14 residues. The CDR3 nucleotides are TGTGCCAGCAGTTTGGGTAGCTCGCCAAAGACCCAGTACTTC. It yields the protein CASSLGSSPKTQYF.

This sequence joins TRBV27 and TRBJ2-1, with 10 bases that match TRBD2. This CDR3 region has 14 residues. After removal of 6 bases from V and 8 bases from J, the junction contained 7 bases not matched to a gene. Germline CDR1 and CDR2: MNHEY and SMNVEV (reference sequence). CDR3 in DNA: TGTGCCAGCAGCCGGACTAGCGGTGCTCATGAGCAGTTCTTC. Translated: CASSRTSGAHEQFF.

This chain connects TRBV6-1 to TRBJ2-6; D possibly corresponds to TRBD2 (5 bases). V lost 0 bases and J lost 2, with 8 bases in between. This CDR3 is built from 16 residues. Germline V lookup: CDR1 MNHNS, CDR2 SASEGT. CDR3 loop: CASSEASGPGANVLTF. As DNA, the CDR3 is TGTGCCAGCAGTGAAGCGAGCGGCCCTGGGGCCAACGTCCTGACTTTC.

The rearrangement links TRBV4-3 to TRBJ2-3; maybe TRBD2 (6 bases). Germline V gene sequence: CDR1 LGHNA, CDR2 YSLEER. Trimming shortened V by 0 bases and J by 5 bases, and 15 bases separated the two germline ends. The CDR3 spans 16 residues. CDR3 amino acids: CASSQDGGPPGDTQYF. The CDR3 DNA reads TGCGCCAGCAGCCAAGATGGAGGGCCCCCAGGAGATACGCAGTATTTT.

This clone was counted a few times. The V and J genes are TRBV10-2 and TRBJ2-7, with D unclear. Trimming left V 5 bases short and J 4 bases short, with 9 bases between. This CDR3 region has 12 residues. The germline V gene encodes CDR1 WSHSY and CDR2 SAAADI. This CDR3 reads CASSSSGYEQYF. CDR3 nucleotides: TGCGCCAGCAGTTCATCAGGTTACGAGCAGTACTTC.

This chain uses TRBV4-2 with TRBJ2-1, with 9 positions matching TRBD2. This CDR3 comprises 17 residues. V gave up 0 bases and J gave up 2 bases; unmatched junction bases: 5. The germline CDR1 and CDR2 sequences are LGHNA and YNFKEQ. The CDR3 sequence is CASSQEGAGGPYNEQFF. Written as DNA, the CDR3 is TGTGCCAGCAGCCAAGAAGGGGCGGGGGGGCCCTACAATGAGCAGTTCTTC.

This chain connects TRBV19 to TRBJ1-1, with TRBD1 as a possible D gene (6 bases). The V gene's germline CDR1 is LNHDA and CDR2 SQIVND (reference sequence). V lost 4 bases, J lost 4 bases, and 10 bases lay in between. CDR3 length: 13 residues. The CDR3 region is CASSTKGGTEAFF. For the CDR3, the DNA is TGTGCCAGTAGTACTAAAGGGGGCACTGAAGCTTTCTTT.

V and J are TRBV6-5 and TRBJ1-6; a weak D match, TRBD1 (5 bases). The V end was cut by 5 bases, the J end by 8 bases, with 16 bases between. Germline V CDR1 and CDR2: MNHEY, SVGAGI. The CDR3 runs 15 residues. The DNA of the CDR3 is TGTGCCAGCAGTCAAAAGGGGTTTAGGGATTCACCCCTCCACTTT. This codes for CASSQKGFRDSPLHF.

This clone occurred once. V and J are TRBV7-9 and TRBJ2-3, with 8 bases identical to TRBD2. The CDR3 is made up of 17 amino acids. Germline CDR1 is SEHNR and CDR2 is FQNEAQ (reference sequence). V trimming: 2 bases; J trimming: 2 bases; junction bases outside the gene matches: 9. The CDR3 DNA reads as TGTGCCAGCAGCTTAACATCGCGGGGGGCCAACACAGATACGCAGTATTTT. Its protein product is CASSLTSRGANTDTQYF.

The rearrangement links TRBV5-3 to TRBJ2-3; TRBD2 might be the D (6 bases). TRBV5-3 is noted as an ORF with a role that remains uncertain. The CDR3 spans 15 residues. V lost 1 base to trimming and J lost 3 bases, with 12 bases between them. CDR3 in DNA: TGTGCCAGAAGCTTGTTCCCGGGGGAAACAGATACGCAGTATTTT. Translating gives CARSLFPGETDTQYF.

The gene calls are TRBV4-2 and TRBJ1-1; the match to TRBD1 covers 9 bases. The CDR3 consists of 15 residues. The germline V gene has CDR1 LGHNA and CDR2 YNFKEQ. V lost 0 bases to trimming and J lost 4 bases; unmatched junction nucleotides: 3. The CDR3 sequence is CASSQEQGAGTEAFF. CDR3 nucleotides: TGTGCCAGCAGCCAAGAACAGGGGGCTGGCACTGAAGCTTTCTTT.

The chain employs TRBV7-9 and TRBJ1-2; unclear D gene. V gave up 3 bases and J gave up 5 bases, with 10 bases separating them. Germline V lookup: CDR1 SEHNR, CDR2 FQNEAQ (reference sequence). This CDR3 has 13 residues. CDR3 sequence (DNA): TGTGCCAGCAGCTTGAACGTCAGATATGGCTACACCTTC. Its protein is CASSLNVRYGYTF.

This sequence joins TRBV4-1 and TRBJ1-1, with a possible D match to TRBD1 (5 bases). V was cut by 7 bases and J by 0 bases, with 15 bases left in between. The germline CDR1 and CDR2 sequences are MGHRA and YSYEKL. CDR3 length: 15 residues. CDR3 nucleotide sequence: TGCGCCAGCACCTGGGGGGGGATTATGAACACTGAAGCTTTCTTT. Its translation is CASTWGGIMNTEAFF.

The chain employs TRBV7-6 and TRBJ2-3; 10 bases are a match to TRBD1. The V and J ends lost 5 bases and 1 base, in that order; junction bases with no gene match: 6. CDR3 length: 16 residues. Germline V lookup: CDR1 SGHVS, CDR2 FNYEAQ. The CDR3 sequence: CASSPTGGWGTDTQYF. CDR3 in DNA: TGTGCCAGCAGCCCGACAGGGGGCTGGGGCACAGATACGCAGTATTTT. The full variable domain, with the rest looked up from reference TRBV7-6 and TRBJ2-3, is GAGVSQSPRYKVTKRGQDVALRCDPISGHVSLYWYRQALGQGPEFLTYFNYEAQQDKSGLPNDRFSAERPEGSISTLTIQRTEQRDSAMYRCASSPTGGWGTDTQYFGPGTRLTVL.

CDR3 amino acids: CAISETGIPYEQYF. The CDR3 region has the DNA TGTGCCATCAGTGAAACAGGGATACCCTACGAGCAGTACTTC. The V and J genes are TRBV10-3 and TRBJ2-7; D is perhaps TRBD1 (6 bases). Germline-derived CDR1 and CDR2 are ENHRY and SYGVKD. Between the trimmed V and J ends, which lost 3 bases and 2 bases, there was a span of 11 bases. The CDR3 length is 14 residues.

The rearrangement uses TRBV9 and TRBJ2-5; D is unclear. Germline loops: CDR1 SGDLS, CDR2 YYNGEE. The germline V and J ends were trimmed by 3 bases and 4 bases, with 7 bases remaining between them. The CDR3 extends over 12 amino acids. In DNA form, the CDR3 reads TGTGCCAGCAGCGGTCTCGGAGAGACCCAGTACTTC. Its protein is CASSGLGETQYF.

J is TRBJ2-5 and V is TRBV7-9; tentative D call: TRBD2 (5 bases). The germline V and J ends were trimmed by 8 bases and 1 base, with 23 bases remaining between them. There are 17 residues in the CDR3. The germline CDR1 and CDR2 sequences are SEHNR and FQNEAQ (reference sequence). CDR3 nucleotide sequence: TGTGCCAGCTGGGATTCCCGGGGTACAGCTTCCCAAGAGACCCAGTACTTC. Translation gives CASWDSRGTASQETQYF.

The table lists this clone with a few counts. The rearrangement joins TRBV28 to TRBJ1-6, with 7 bases matching TRBD1. Trimming removed 4 bases from V and 9 bases from J; junction bases left unmatched: 9. The germline gives CDR1 MDHEN, CDR2 SYDVKM. The CDR3 loop spans 15 amino acids. DNA of the CDR3: TGTGCCAGCAGTTCTAGACAGGGTTTGGTTTCACCCCTCCACTTT. Protein product: CASSSRQGLVSPLHF.

The CDR3 DNA reads as TGTGCCAGCAGCGTAGGGACGGGAGACTACGAGCAGTACTTC. Translated: CASSVGTGDYEQYF. The chain is built from TRBV21-1 and TRBJ2-7; no DNA check was done on the table's D call, TRBD2. TRBV21-1 is deemed a pseudogene. The CDR3 loop spans 14 amino acids.

This rearrangement joins TRBV4-2 to TRBJ1-5; TRBD1 might be the D (5 bases). Germline V gene sequence: CDR1 LGHNA, CDR2 YNFKEQ. This CDR3 has 17 residues. V was clipped by 0 bases and J by 5 bases, with 17 bases between them. The DNA of the CDR3 is TGTGCCAGCAGCCAAGAACGGGCGGCGGGGGGAGATCAGCCCCAGCATTTT. Translated, it gives CASSQERAAGGDQPQHF.